A selection of T cell receptor beta chains follows, all from one sample in a study of blood T cell repertoires in COVID-19. The method was immunoSEQ multiplex PCR; TCRdb's version includes in-frame clones alone and lacks a portion of them. This repertoire shows approximately 250,000 clones, roughly four fifths found once; its top ten account for about 7.4%. Sequencing was done on a sample of peripheral blood. Receptors were obtained from a woman in her forties or fifties with acute or convalescent COVID-19. Both conserved end residues are part of each CDR3. The order of the fields is clone size, D gene, V gene, J gene, CDR3 DNA, CDR3 protein. The D gene is left open where the match is weak. A clone size is listed for some rows: how often the clone was seen (once, few, many), or a class if it is expanded.

abundance: -
d_gene: TRBD1
v_gene: TRBV5-8
j_gene: TRBJ1-2
CDR3nt: TGTGCCAGCAGCTTGGGACAGGGGGTTTTTTATGGCTACACCTTC
CDR3aa: CASSLGQGVFYGYTF

abundance: -
d_gene: -
v_gene: TRBV9
j_gene: TRBJ2-1
CDR3nt: TGTGCCAGCAGCGTAGCCAGCTCCTACAATGAGCAGTTCTTC
CDR3aa: CASSVASSYNEQFF

abundance: once
d_gene: -
v_gene: TRBV21-1
j_gene: TRBJ2-4
CDR3nt: TGTGCCAGCAGCCCACCGGCAAAGGAGGGAAACATTCAGTACTTC
CDR3aa: CASSPPAKEGNIQYF

abundance: -
d_gene: -
v_gene: TRBV5-4
j_gene: TRBJ2-7
CDR3nt: TGTGCCAGCAGCCTTTCGGGGGTCCCCTACGAGCAGTACTTC
CDR3aa: CASSLSGVPYEQYF

abundance: -
d_gene: TRBD2
v_gene: TRBV6-2/TRBV6-3
j_gene: TRBJ2-2
CDR3nt: TGTGCCAGCAGTAGATCGGGGGGCACCGGGGAGCTGTTTTTT
CDR3aa: CASSRSGGTGELFF

abundance: -
d_gene: -
v_gene: TRBV21-1
j_gene: TRBJ2-5
CDR3nt: TGTGCCAGCAGCGGGAGGGGCCTGAGGCAAGAGACCCAGTACTTC
CDR3aa: CASSGRGLRQETQYF

abundance: -
d_gene: -
v_gene: TRBV19
j_gene: TRBJ2-2
CDR3nt: TGTGCCAGTAGTAACAGGGCGAACACCGGGGAGCTGTTTTTT
CDR3aa: CASSNRANTGELFF

abundance: -
d_gene: TRBD1
v_gene: TRBV19
j_gene: TRBJ2-5
CDR3nt: TGTGCCAGTAGGCGACAGGGGGCATTAGCGGGTGCCAAAGAGACCCAGTACTTC
CDR3aa: CASRRQGALAGAKETQYF

abundance: -
d_gene: TRBD2
v_gene: TRBV6-5
j_gene: TRBJ2-5
CDR3nt: TGTGCCAGCAGTTACGAGCCTAGCGGGAGGCGAGAGACCCAGTACTTC
CDR3aa: CASSYEPSGRRETQYF

abundance: once
d_gene: -
v_gene: TRBV7-7
j_gene: TRBJ2-1
CDR3nt: TGTGCCAGCAGCCCTCAGGGTTCAGGATACAATGAGCAGTTCTTC
CDR3aa: CASSPQGSGYNEQFF

abundance: -
d_gene: -
v_gene: TRBV4-3
j_gene: TRBJ1-1
CDR3nt: TGCGCCAGCAGGGAGAGCACAGGATCTGAAGCTTTCTTT
CDR3aa: CASRESTGSEAFF

abundance: -
d_gene: TRBD1
v_gene: TRBV19
j_gene: TRBJ2-7
CDR3nt: TGTGCCAGTAGCAAACCGACAGGGTACGAGCAGTACTTC
CDR3aa: CASSKPTGYEQYF

abundance: -
d_gene: TRBD2
v_gene: TRBV9
j_gene: TRBJ2-4
CDR3nt: TGTGCCAGCAGCGTAGATCCAACACTAGCGGGGGGAAACATTCAGTACTTC
CDR3aa: CASSVDPTLAGGNIQYF

abundance: -
d_gene: -
v_gene: TRBV7-2
j_gene: TRBJ2-3
CDR3nt: TGTGCCAGCAGCCCCGATCGGGGGAAGACAGATACGCAGTATTTT
CDR3aa: CASSPDRGKTDTQYF

abundance: -
d_gene: -
v_gene: TRBV6-1
j_gene: TRBJ2-3
CDR3nt: TGTGCCAGCAGTGATGTGGCAGGGTACACAGATACGCAGTATTTT
CDR3aa: CASSDVAGYTDTQYF

abundance: -
d_gene: -
v_gene: TRBV18
j_gene: TRBJ2-3
CDR3nt: TGTGCCAGCTCTCCCACACCGGAGACAGATACGCAGTATTTT
CDR3aa: CASSPTPETDTQYF

abundance: -
d_gene: TRBD2
v_gene: TRBV19
j_gene: TRBJ2-5
CDR3nt: TGTGCCAGTAAGGGACTAGCGGTATCGGAGACCCAGTACTTC
CDR3aa: CASKGLAVSETQYF

abundance: -
d_gene: -
v_gene: TRBV4-1
j_gene: TRBJ2-7
CDR3nt: TGCGCCAGCAGCCGGGAAGCTAGCAGTGTGTACGAGCAGTACTTC
CDR3aa: CASSREASSVYEQYF

abundance: -
d_gene: TRBD1
v_gene: TRBV5-1
j_gene: TRBJ1-6
CDR3nt: TGCGCCAGCAGCTTGGGAACAGGGGGCTACGGTTCACCCCTCCACTTT
CDR3aa: CASSLGTGGYGSPLHF

abundance: -
d_gene: TRBD1
v_gene: TRBV15
j_gene: TRBJ1-1
CDR3nt: TGTGCCACCACAACCTACCGGGACAGACACACTGAAGCTTTCTTT
CDR3aa: CATTTYRDRHTEAFF

abundance: -
d_gene: TRBD1
v_gene: TRBV7-9
j_gene: TRBJ1-6
CDR3nt: TGTGCCAGCAGCTTAGGGACAGGGCCCAACTCCCTCCACTTT
CDR3aa: CASSLGTGPNSLHF

abundance: -
d_gene: TRBD1
v_gene: TRBV30
j_gene: TRBJ1-5
CDR3nt: TGTGCCTGGAGAGGACAGGGTGGAGGCAATCAGCCCCAGCATTTT
CDR3aa: CAWRGQGGGNQPQHF

abundance: -
d_gene: -
v_gene: TRBV11-2
j_gene: TRBJ2-1
CDR3nt: TGTGCCAGCAGCTTAGTTTTAGGACTTAGCTCCTACAATGAGCAGTTCTTC
CDR3aa: CASSLVLGLSSYNEQFF

abundance: -
d_gene: -
v_gene: TRBV21-1
j_gene: TRBJ1-1
CDR3nt: TGTGCCAGCATAGGAGGACAGACCATCAACACTGAAGCTTTCTTT
CDR3aa: CASIGGQTINTEAFF

abundance: -
d_gene: TRBD1
v_gene: TRBV7-3
j_gene: TRBJ1-6
CDR3nt: TGTGCCAGCAGCCCGCCGGACAGGGCGCCAGGAAGCTCCTATAATTCACCCCTCCACTTT
CDR3aa: CASSPPDRAPGSSYNSPLHF

abundance: -
d_gene: -
v_gene: TRBV30
j_gene: TRBJ1-1
CDR3nt: TGTGCCTGGGGTACAAGCCGGGGGTTTGATGAAGCTTTCTTT
CDR3aa: CAWGTSRGFDEAFF

abundance: few
d_gene: -
v_gene: TRBV24-1
j_gene: TRBJ1-1
CDR3nt: TGTGCCACCAGTCTGGGTAGCGGCACTGAAGCTTTCTTT
CDR3aa: CATSLGSGTEAFF

abundance: once
d_gene: -
v_gene: TRBV6-1
j_gene: TRBJ2-2
CDR3nt: TGTGCCAGCAGTGAACTGGACATCGGCGGGGAGCTGTTTTTT
CDR3aa: CASSELDIGGELFF